This TCR beta chain derives from a study of shared clonotypes between healthy human individuals. The study's findings and limits: Only blood was sampled; tissue repertoires likely differ. Some clonotypes were shared by all four sorted-subset donors, while others were not shared. The non-shared ones had lower generation probabilities than the shared ones.

The germline CDR1 and CDR2 sequences are SGHTA and FQGTGA. Between the trimmed V and J ends, which lost 6 bases and 2 bases, there was a span of 10 bases. The CDR3 is made up of 13 amino acids. How the authors handled the data: ImmunoSEQ yielded junction-only sequences lacking quality scores, so filtering differed. Method: immunoSEQ multiplex PCR; TCRdb's copy keeps in-frame clones and lacks some. V and J calls and clone size are given by that table; D and trimming were obtained from the DNA. The sample yields roughly 1,500,000 clones, approximately 98.5% seen once. Note on this clone: Its antigen is unidentified. This same CDR3 is encoded by further DNA sequences in the sample.

The receptor comes from a man aged 25 to 40 in good health. The chain uses TRBV7-3 and TRBJ1-1; possible D gene TRBD1, 5 bases. The material sequenced was naive CD4+ T cells sorted from blood. Sample subset: CD45RA+ positively selected. The CDR3 DNA sequence: TGTGCCAGCAGTAGGGACGGAAACACTGAAGCTTTCTTT. Its protein is CASSRDGNTEAFF.